Described below is a single TCR beta chain sequence and its context. The antigen remains undetermined. Sorted subsets were amplified in replicate PCRs using approximately 0.2 ug DNA, 32,000 or so T cell genomes. The data were produced by immunoSEQ multiplex PCR, yet TCRdb's version contains in-frame clones alone and is incomplete. The sample includes over a million clones, roughly 95% of them seen just once. V lost 3 bases and J lost 8, with 13 bases in between. Germline CDR1 is WSHSY and CDR2 is SAAADI. The CDR3 totals 13 residues. The entry originates in a study of shared clonotypes between healthy human individuals. Study-wide findings and caveats: Larger estimated richness was generally recorded for naive subsets relative to memory subsets.

The sequence derives from a man aged 30 to 45 in good health. Sequences were obtained from naive CD4+ T cells sorted from blood. Subset: CD45RA+ positively selected. The V call is TRBV10-2, the J call TRBJ2-5, with D possibly called TRBD1 or TRBD2 (5 bases each). The CDR3 DNA reads as TGCGCCAGCAGTGAATATGAGGGGATAACCCAGTACTTC. Protein product: CASSEYEGITQYF.